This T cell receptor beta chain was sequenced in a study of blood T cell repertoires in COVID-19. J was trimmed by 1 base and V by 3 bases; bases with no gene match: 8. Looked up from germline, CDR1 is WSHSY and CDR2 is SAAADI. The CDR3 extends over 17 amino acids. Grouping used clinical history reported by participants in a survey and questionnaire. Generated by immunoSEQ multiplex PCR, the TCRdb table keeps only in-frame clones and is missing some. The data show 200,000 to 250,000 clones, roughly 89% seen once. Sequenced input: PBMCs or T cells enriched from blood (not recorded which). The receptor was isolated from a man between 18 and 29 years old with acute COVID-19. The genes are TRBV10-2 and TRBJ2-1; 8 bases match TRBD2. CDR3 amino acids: CASSDGTGRASYNEQFF. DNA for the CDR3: TGCGCCAGCAGTGATGGGACCGGGAGGGCTTCCTACAATGAGCAGTTCTTC.